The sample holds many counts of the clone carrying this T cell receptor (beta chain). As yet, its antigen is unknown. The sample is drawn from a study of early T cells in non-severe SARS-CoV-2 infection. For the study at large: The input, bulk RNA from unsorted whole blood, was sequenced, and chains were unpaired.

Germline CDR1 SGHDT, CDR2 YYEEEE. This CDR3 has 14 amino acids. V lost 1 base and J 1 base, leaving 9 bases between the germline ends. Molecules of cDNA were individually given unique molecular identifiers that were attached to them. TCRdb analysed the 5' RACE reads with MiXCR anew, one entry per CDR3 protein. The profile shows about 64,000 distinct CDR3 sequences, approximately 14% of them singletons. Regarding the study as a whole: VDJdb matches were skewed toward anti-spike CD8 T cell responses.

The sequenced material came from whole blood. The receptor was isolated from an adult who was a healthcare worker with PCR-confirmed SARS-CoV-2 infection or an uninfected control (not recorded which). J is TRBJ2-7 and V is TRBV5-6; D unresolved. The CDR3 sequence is CASSLSVGSYEQYF. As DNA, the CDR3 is TGTGCCAGCAGCTTGAGCGTCGGTTCCTACGAGCAGTACTTC. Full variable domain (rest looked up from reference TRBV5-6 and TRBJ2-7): DAGVTQSPTHLIKTRGQQVTLRCSPKSGHDTVSWYQQALGQGPQFIFQYYEEEERQRGNFPDRFSGHQFPNYSSELNVNALLLGDSALYLCASSLSVGSYEQYFGPGTRLTVT.